The rows below give T cell receptor beta chains drawn from one sample of a study of human T cells and chemical hapten exposure. A single record per CDR3 protein comes from TCRdb applying MiXCR to the RACE reads. The table includes under 300,000 distinct CDR3 sequences, roughly 7.4% detected once. Sequenced here: whole blood, sampled in connection with sensitization to the hapten diphenylcyclopropenone (DPC). These receptors all come from a man between 18 and 29 years old with alopecia areata. Some clones in this sample may be carry-over from other donors' samples. CDR3s include the opening cysteine and the closing phenylalanine or tryptophan. D genes are given only for firm matches. The size entry is marked missing in some rows and otherwise reads once, few, many or a size class.

.	.	TRBJ1-5	TRBV4-3	CASSQGFGQPQHF	TGCGCCAGCAGCCAAGGATTCGGACAGCCCCAGCATTTT
.	.	TRBJ1-1	TRBV29-1	CSLMWGTEAFF	TGCAGCCTGATGTGGGGGACTGAAGCTTTCTTT
.	many	TRBJ2-7	TRBV7-2	CASSLWSRVGYEQYF	TGTGCCAGCAGCTTATGGTCCAGGGTGGGATACGAGCAGTACTTC
.	few	TRBJ2-5	TRBV29-1	CSVEPQETQYF	TGCAGCGTTGAACCCCAAGAGACCCAGTACTTC
.	.	TRBJ1-6	TRBV7-9	CASSLEGLGNSPLHF	TGTGCCAGCAGCTTAGAAGGTCTCGGTAATTCACCCCTCCACTTT
.	few	TRBJ2-1	TRBV7-6	CVSSLESRASYNEQFF	TGTGTCAGCAGCTTAGAATCGCGGGCCTCCTACAATGAGCAGTTCTTC
.	.	TRBJ2-2	TRBV28	CASSSETGTGFTELFF	TGTGCCAGCAGTTCGGAGACAGGGACTGGTTTTACGGAGCTGTTTTTT
.	many	TRBJ1-1	TRBV7-2	CASTKGGFKNTEAFF	TGTGCCAGCACCAAAGGGGGATTCAAGAACACTGAAGCTTTCTTT
.	few	TRBJ1-1	TRBV10-2	CASNKTPVNTEAFF	TGCGCCAGCAACAAAACACCCGTGAACACTGAAGCTTTCTTT
.	few	TRBJ1-1	TRBV20-1	CSATGVVTEAFF	TGCAGTGCCACCGGGGTCGTCACTGAAGCTTTCTTT
TRBD2	many	TRBJ2-3	TRBV12-3/TRBV12-4	CASSPVASGITDTQYF	TGTGCCAGCAGTCCAGTAGCTAGCGGGATCACAGATACGCAGTATTTT
.	many	TRBJ1-1	TRBV10-3	CAISVTDSGLEAFF	TGTGCCATCAGTGTTACAGACAGCGGGCTTGAAGCTTTCTTT
.	few	TRBJ2-2	TRBV28	CASSLWGPGGNTGELFF	TGTGCCAGCAGTTTATGGGGCCCCGGCGGGAACACCGGGGAGCTGTTTTTT
TRBD1	few	TRBJ2-3	TRBV10-1	CASSDGTVGTDTQYF	TGCGCCAGCAGTGACGGGACAGTCGGCACAGATACGCAGTATTTT
.	.	TRBJ1-6	TRBV7-3	CASSPDQGTPLHF	TGTGCCAGCAGCCCCGATCAGGGTACCCCCCTCCACTTT
.	many	TRBJ1-1	TRBV7-2	CASSLQGGSTEAFF	TGTGCCAGCAGCTTACAGGGAGGGAGTACTGAAGCTTTCTTT
.	few	TRBJ2-1	TRBV4-2	CASSQESGYEQFF	TGTGCCAGCAGCCAAGAGTCCGGCTATGAGCAGTTCTTC
.	few	TRBJ1-2	TRBV20-1	CIGVIDGYTF	TGCATAGGTGTAATCGATGGCTACACCTTC
TRBD1	many	TRBJ2-3	TRBV20-1	CSAPTGSTDTQYF	TGCAGTGCCCCGACAGGGTCCACAGATACGCAGTATTTT
.	few	TRBJ1-1	TRBV6-5	CASSYDGLNTEAFF	TGTGCCAGCAGTTACGACGGATTGAACACTGAAGCTTTCTTT
TRBD1	.	TRBJ1-3	TRBV6-1	CATGGEAGNTIYF	TGTGCCACAGGGGGCGAGGCTGGAAACACCATATATTTT
.	.	TRBJ2-3	TRBV7-9	CASSLSNVVSTDTQYF	TGTGCCAGCAGCTTAAGCAATGTGGTTAGCACAGATACGCAGTATTTT
.	.	TRBJ2-3	TRBV6-2/TRBV6-3	CASSWGLANTQYF	TGTGCCAGCAGTTGGGGGCTGGCAAATACGCAGTATTTT
TRBD1	.	TRBJ1-5	TRBV20-1	CSARMIQGINQPQHF	TGCAGTGCTAGAATGATACAGGGGATCAATCAGCCCCAGCATTTT
.	few	TRBJ1-4	TRBV7-9	CASSLNEGSNEKLFF	TGTGCCAGCAGCTTAAATGAAGGGTCTAATGAAAAACTGTTTTTT
TRBD2	many	TRBJ2-3	TRBV7-2	CASSLYSGGAIDTQYF	TGTGCCAGCAGCTTATATAGCGGGGGGGCAATAGATACGCAGTATTTT